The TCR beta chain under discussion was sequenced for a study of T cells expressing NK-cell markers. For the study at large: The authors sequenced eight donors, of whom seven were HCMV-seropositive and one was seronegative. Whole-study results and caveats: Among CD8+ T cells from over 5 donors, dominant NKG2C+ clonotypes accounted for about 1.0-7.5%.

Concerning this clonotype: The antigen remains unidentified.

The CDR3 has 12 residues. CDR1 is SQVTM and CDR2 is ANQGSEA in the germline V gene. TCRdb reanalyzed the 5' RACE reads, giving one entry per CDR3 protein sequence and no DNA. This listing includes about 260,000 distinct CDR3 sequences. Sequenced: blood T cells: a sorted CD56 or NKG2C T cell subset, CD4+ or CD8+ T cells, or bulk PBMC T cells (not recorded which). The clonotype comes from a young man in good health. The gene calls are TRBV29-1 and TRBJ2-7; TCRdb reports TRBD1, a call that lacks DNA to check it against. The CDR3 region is CSVGQGPGEQYF.